The next 20 T cell receptor beta chains were all read from a single sample in a study of cytomegalovirus exposure and HLA in healthy donors. The study ran its PCR with 60 Vbeta and 13 Jbeta primers. TCRdb keeps only in-frame clones here, not all; method: immunoSEQ multiplex PCR. The sample lists around 62,000 clones; approximately 80% were seen once. Input material: PBMCs. All receptors come from a woman aged 25 to 39 in good health and CMV-seronegative.

This clone was observed once. V usage is TRBV11-3 and J usage is TRBJ1-1; the match to TRBD1 covers 8 bases. The germline gives CDR1 SGHNT, CDR2 YENEEA. With V trimmed by 1 base and J by 8 bases, 3 bases remained unmatched. The CDR3 runs 13 residues. CDR3 region: CASSLVAGGEAFF. CDR3 nucleotide sequence: TGTGCCAGCAGCTTAGTAGCAGGGGGCGAAGCTTTCTTT. Using reference TRBV11-3 and TRBJ1-1 for the parts outside the CDR3, the full variable domain is EAGVVQSPRYKIIEKKQPVAFWCNPISGHNTLYWYLQNLGQGPELLIRYENEEAVDDSQLPKDRFSAERLKGVDSTLKIQPAELGDSAVYLCASSLVAGGEAFFGQGTRLTVV.

This chain uses TRBV6-6 with TRBJ1-2; D may be TRBD1 (5 bases). This CDR3 has 13 residues. The germline V and J ends were trimmed by 5 bases and 1 base, with 8 bases remaining between them. Per germline, CDR1 MNHNY and CDR2 SVGAGI (reference sequence). The CDR3 DNA follows: TGTGCCAGCAGTCCCCAGGGTAACTATGGCTACACCTTC. Protein sequence: CASSPQGNYGYTF.

The chain recombines TRBV5-5 with TRBJ2-3; D uncertain. In germline, CDR1 is SGHKS, CDR2 YYEKEE (reference sequence). There are 16 residues in the CDR3. Trimming removed 0 bases at V and 3 bases at J, with 14 bases between. CDR3 amino acids: CASSLDGLVETDTQYF. In DNA form, the CDR3 reads TGTGCCAGCAGCTTGGATGGGCTCGTTGAGACAGATACGCAGTATTTT.

The CDR3 sequence is CARSLAETGGYETQYF. Written as DNA, the CDR3 is TGTGCCAGAAGCTTGGCGGAGACAGGGGGCTACGAGACCCAGTACTTC. The J gene is TRBJ2-5, the V gene TRBV5-3, with 10 positions matching TRBD1. TRBV5-3 is flagged as an ORF with uncertain function. This CDR3 region has 16 residues. V shed 0 bases, J shed 5 bases, and the junction held 7 bases outside the gene matches.

The rearrangement joins TRBV4-3 to TRBJ1-5; the match to TRBD1 covers 8 bases. Unmatched junction bases numbered 7, after V lost 0 bases and J lost 6 bases. The CDR3 is 16 residues long. Germline lookup yields CDR1 LGHNA and CDR2 YSLEER. The CDR3 DNA reads TGCGCCAGCAGCCAAGACGCGACAGGGGTGCTTCAGCCCCAGCATTTT. Residues: CASSQDATGVLQPQHF.

The chain has TRBV25-1 and TRBJ2-3, with 9 bases aligning to TRBD2. This CDR3 comprises 15 residues. Germline V gene data show CDR1 as MGHDK and CDR2 as SYGVNS. With 2 bases clipped from V and 2 bases from J, the junction kept 2 bases outside the gene matches. The chain's CDR3 is CASSEAGGPTDTQYF. The CDR3, as DNA: TGTGCCAGCAGTGAAGCGGGGGGGCCCACAGATACGCAGTATTTT.

The rearrangement uses TRBV19 and TRBJ1-2; 7 positions agree with TRBD1. V was pared by 10 bases and J by 2 bases, with 10 bases of the junction left unmatched. The CDR3 covers 14 residues. Germline V gene sequence: CDR1 LNHDA, CDR2 SQIVND (reference sequence). CDR3 in amino acids: CATRGRGGNYGYTF. CDR3 coding DNA: TGTGCCACCAGGGGGAGAGGGGGCAACTATGGCTACACCTTC.

On this clone itself: Relative to the germline gene, one junction end is altered; a read error may explain this. This sequence joins TRBV7-7 and TRBJ2-5, with 7 nucleotides matching TRBD1. Germline V gives CDR1 SSHAT, CDR2 FNYEAQ (reference sequence). The length of the CDR3 is 16 residues. CDR3 coding DNA: TGTGCTAGCAGCTTGCAGGCAGGGGGAAGAGAAGAGACCCAGTACTTC. The encoded protein is CASSLQAGGREETQYF.

This clone was recorded once. This chain uses TRBV11-2 with TRBJ2-5; 15 positions match TRBD2. This CDR3 is 14 amino acids long. Germline V gene lookup returns CDR1 SGHAT and CDR2 FQNNGV. J gave up 5 bases and V 8 bases, and 3 bases lay outside the gene matches. The CDR3 DNA reads TGTGCCAGCCGGACTAGCGGGGGGGTGGAGACCCAGTACTTC. As protein: CASRTSGGVETQYF.

V and J are TRBV18 and TRBJ1-5; a possible D gene is TRBD1 (5 bases). CDR3 size: 15 residues. V dropped 2 bases and J dropped 5 bases, with 13 bases sitting between them. The germline CDR1 and CDR2 sequences are KGHSH and LQKENI. CDR3: CASSPLQAKDQPQHF. The CDR3 coding sequence is TGTGCCAGCTCACCATTACAGGCTAAAGATCAGCCCCAGCATTTT.

The chain uses TRBV20-1 and TRBJ2-3; D is unclear. The germline gives CDR1 DFQATT, CDR2 SNEGSKA (reference sequence). This CDR3 contains 11 residues. V lost 8 bases and J lost 0, with 6 bases in between. This chain's CDR3 is CSPKSTDTQYF. DNA of the CDR3: TGCAGTCCCAAAAGCACAGATACGCAGTATTTT.

This clone was detected only a few times. The chain joins TRBV11-2 to TRBJ1-1, with a possible D match to TRBD1 (5 bases). CDR3 size: 14 residues. Germline CDR1 SGHAT, CDR2 FQNNGV. Trimming left V 5 bases short and J 5 bases short, with 15 bases between. CDR3 nucleotides: TGTGCCAGCAGCCTTCCGGGGGGGTCTACTGAAGCTTTCTTT. Translation gives CASSLPGGSTEAFF.

In nucleotides, the CDR3 is TGCGCCAGCAGCCAATACACTAGCGGAGTCAATGAGCAGTTCTTC. Amino acid sequence: CASSQYTSGVNEQFF. This chain joins TRBV4-1 and TRBJ2-1, with TRBD2 matching 8 bases. With V trimmed by 2 bases and J by 6 bases, 6 bases remained unmatched. The CDR3 sequence is 15 residues long. Germline values: CDR1 MGHRA, CDR2 YSYEKL.

The chain links TRBV7-9 to TRBJ1-4; D perhaps matches TRBD1 (5 bases). V lost 5 bases, J lost 6 bases, and 16 bases lay in between. CDR3 size: 15 residues. CDR1 is SEHNR and CDR2 is FQNEAQ in the germline V gene (reference sequence). CDR3 in DNA: TGTGCCAGCAGCCCATGGGGCTTTACGGATGAAAAACTGTTTTTT. This translates into CASSPWGFTDEKLFF.

This chain connects TRBV5-1 to TRBJ1-4, with 10 nucleotides matching TRBD1. Trimming cost V 3 bases and J 8 bases; bases outside gene matches: 4. The CDR3 covers 14 residues. In germline, CDR1 is SGHRS, CDR2 YFSETQ. CDR3 nucleotides: TGCGCCAGCAGCTACGGACAGGGGGGGGAAAAACTGTTTTTT. This sequence encodes CASSYGQGGEKLFF.

This clone was seen more than once but under ten times. This sequence joins TRBV4-1 and TRBJ2-5; tentative D call: TRBD1 (5 bases). CDR1 and CDR2 (germline): MGHRA, YSYEKL. This CDR3 contains 15 residues. Trimming pared 6 bases from V and 0 bases from J, leaving 14 bases between. The CDR3 DNA is TGCGCCAGCAGTCGCCAGGGCGCGCACCAAGAGACCCAGTACTTC. Protein: CASSRQGAHQETQYF.

The chain carries TRBV5-1 and TRBJ1-1, with D possibly being TRBD1 (5 bases). V lost 2 bases, J lost 1 base, and 15 bases lay in between. The V gene's germline CDR1 is SGHRS and CDR2 YFSETQ. This CDR3 is built from 16 residues. The CDR3 is CASSLSAQGGNTEAFF. The CDR3 region has the DNA TGCGCCAGCAGCTTATCGGCTCAGGGCGGGAACACTGAAGCTTTCTTT.

The chain joins TRBV5-1 to TRBJ1-1; 10 nucleotides agree with TRBD1. The CDR3 is 14 residues long. V was pared by 4 bases and J by 3 bases, with 3 bases of the junction left unmatched. CDR1 is SGHRS, CDR2 YFSETQ, per germline. CDR3 region: CASSPGQGDTEAFF. DNA for the CDR3: TGCGCCAGCAGCCCAGGACAGGGGGACACTGAAGCTTTCTTT.

The rearrangement joins TRBV7-2 to TRBJ2-2; TRBD2 might be the D (7 bases). V gave up 6 bases and J gave up 2 bases, with 16 bases separating them. CDR1 is SGHTA and CDR2 is FQGNSA in the germline V gene. The CDR3 is 16 residues long. This chain's CDR3 is CASREWGGANTGELFF. The CDR3 coding sequence is TGTGCCAGCAGGGAATGGGGGGGGGCCAACACCGGGGAGCTGTTTTTT.

The V gene is TRBV19, the J gene TRBJ2-5; 10 nucleotides line up with TRBD2. Judging by the DNA end, TRBJ2-7 fits better; the J call may be wrong. Per germline, CDR1 LNHDA and CDR2 SQIVND (reference sequence). The CDR3 totals 16 residues. The DNA of the CDR3 is TGTGCCAGTAGTCTCGGACGGACTAGCGGTAAGAACGAGCAGTACTTC. Protein sequence: CASSLGRTSGKNEQYF.